Following are 30 T cell receptor beta chains from one sample sequenced in a study of CD8 T cells in Susac syndrome. With random hexamers, reverse transcription was performed on about 0.45 to 1 ug of RNA. TCRdb processed the immunoSEQ multiplex PCR reads anew with MiXCR; each CDR3 protein has one entry. Among approximately 160,000 distinct CDR3 sequences listed, roughly 95% were seen once. The specimen was CD4+ T cells from PBMCs. These receptors were obtained from a human donor with multiple sclerosis.

The chain carries TRBV5-1 and TRBJ1-3; no clear D gene. The germline V gene encodes CDR1 SGHRS and CDR2 YFSETQ. The germline V and J ends were trimmed by 4 bases and 2 bases, with 16 bases remaining between them. This CDR3 has 16 amino acids. CDR3 in amino acids: CASSPTPVSTGNTIYF. CDR3 in DNA: TGCGCCAGCAGCCCAACCCCCGTCTCTACTGGAAACACCATATATTTT. The full variable domain, completed using reference TRBV5-1 and TRBJ1-3, is KAGVTQTPRYLIKTRGQQVTLSCSPISGHRSVSWYQQTPGQGLQFLFEYFSETQRNKGNFPGRFSGRQFSNSRSEMNVSTLELGDSALYLCASSPTPVSTGNTIYFGEGSWLTVV.

The CDR3 spells CSAIRGTGNTIYF. CDR3 nucleotides: TGCAGTGCTATAAGGGGGACTGGAAACACCATATATTTT. The genes are TRBV20-1 and TRBJ1-3; D possibly corresponds to TRBD1 (6 bases). V was cut by 4 bases and J by 2 bases, with 9 bases left in between. The CDR3 is made up of 13 amino acids. CDR1 and CDR2 (germline): DFQATT, SNEGSKA (reference sequence).

V is TRBV2 and J is TRBJ2-2; maybe TRBD1 (6 bases). V lost 10 bases, J lost 2 bases, and 14 bases lay in between. The length of the CDR3 is 14 residues. Germline assignment: CDR1 SNHLY and CDR2 FYNNEI. CDR3 in amino acids: CANRWGPNTGELFF. The CDR3, as DNA: TGTGCCAACCGGTGGGGGCCTAACACCGGGGAGCTGTTTTTT.

The chain carries TRBV9 and TRBJ2-7; the match to TRBD2 covers 14 bases. The CDR3 consists of 14 residues. Trimming cost V 6 bases and J 6 bases; bases outside gene matches: 5. From germline, CDR1 is SGDLS and CDR2 YYNGEE. CDR3 sequence: CASTPGTSGSEQYF. The CDR3, as DNA: TGTGCCAGCACCCCCGGGACTAGCGGGAGCGAGCAGTACTTC.

The chain recombines TRBV7-9 with TRBJ2-5; perhaps TRBD2 as D (5 bases). V was cut by 5 bases and J by 1 base, with 11 bases left in between. The CDR3 covers 14 residues. The germline gives CDR1 SEHNR, CDR2 FQNEAQ (reference sequence). In DNA form, the CDR3 reads TGTGCCAGCAGCGTCCTAGCCCTCCAAGAGACCCAGTACTTC. This encodes CASSVLALQETQYF.

This chain links TRBV3-1 with TRBJ2-2; D possibly corresponds to TRBD2 (6 bases). Trimming took off 0 bases at V and 7 bases at J, with 9 bases between the two ends. CDR1 is LGHDT and CDR2 is YNNKEL in the germline V gene (reference sequence). This CDR3 comprises 14 residues. This CDR3 is CASSQDWTNGELFF. CDR3 bases: TGTGCCAGCAGCCAAGATTGGACTAACGGGGAGCTGTTTTTT.

The chain has TRBV29-1 and TRBJ1-2, with 9 bases identical to TRBD1. J gave up 4 bases and V 6 bases, and 6 bases lay outside the gene matches. CDR1 is SQVTM, CDR2 ANQGSEA, per germline. The CDR3 totals 13 residues. The CDR3 protein is CSVKQGARYGYTF. In DNA form, the CDR3 reads TGCAGCGTCAAACAGGGGGCGCGCTATGGCTACACCTTC.

This clonotype was detected once. The J gene is TRBJ2-7, the V gene TRBV20-1; a weak D match, TRBD2 (6 bases). The V end was cut by 1 base, the J end by 7 bases, with 11 bases between. From germline, CDR1 is DFQATT and CDR2 SNEGSKA (reference sequence). CDR3 size: 12 residues. CDR3 region: CSARVGGWEQYF. The DNA of the CDR3 is TGCAGTGCTAGAGTTGGGGGGTGGGAGCAGTACTTC.

CDR3 nucleotides: TGTGCCAGCAGTTTACCCTCGGACGGAAACGAGCAGTACTTC. Amino acids: CASSLPSDGNEQYF. The chain uses TRBV28 and TRBJ2-7, with D hard to call. The CDR3 is made up of 14 amino acids. Trimming stripped 2 bases from V and 5 bases from J, with 13 bases between. Looked up from germline, CDR1 is MDHEN and CDR2 is SYDVKM.

The CDR3 DNA sequence: TGTGCCAGCAGTGATGACTTGTCGGGGGCCAACGTCCTGACTTTC. Translating gives CASSDDLSGANVLTF. This chain uses TRBV5-4 with TRBJ2-6; no definite D call. CDR1 and CDR2 (germline): SGHNT, YYREEE (reference sequence). The CDR3 length is 15 residues. V was trimmed by 5 bases and J by 4 bases, leaving 13 bases between them.

The J gene is TRBJ2-7, the V gene TRBV11-2; D gene uncertain. CDR3 length equals 14 residues. The ends were cut back, 2 bases at V and 10 bases at J, with 18 bases in the middle. The germline CDR1 and CDR2 sequences are SGHAT and FQNNGV. The CDR3 sequence: CASSLLLEWQAQYF. The CDR3, as DNA: TGTGCCAGCAGCTTACTTTTGGAGTGGCAGGCCCAGTACTTC.

The chain couples TRBV10-3 to TRBJ1-2, with 8 bases identical to TRBD1. CDR1 is ENHRY and CDR2 is SYGVKD in the germline V gene. V was pared by 4 bases and J by 5 bases, with 12 bases of the junction left unmatched. CDR3 length: 16 amino acids. CDR3 sequence: CAISGQGAILGYGYTF. The CDR3 region has the DNA TGTGCCATCAGTGGGCAGGGGGCCATCCTTGGATATGGCTACACCTTC.

The count of this clonotype is one. The rearrangement joins TRBV7-9 to TRBJ2-1; 7 bases agree with TRBD1. In germline, CDR1 is SEHNR, CDR2 FQNEAQ (reference sequence). The trim removed 1 base at V and 10 bases at J, leaving 7 bases unmatched. The CDR3 has 14 amino acids. CDR3 sequence: CASSLDTGADEQFF. The CDR3 nucleotides read TGTGCCAGCAGCTTAGACACAGGGGCTGACGAGCAGTTCTTC.

This chain connects TRBV5-4 to TRBJ2-2; 11 bases map to TRBD2. This CDR3 comprises 14 residues. Losses at the gene ends were 8 bases for V and 4 bases for J; bases not matched to a gene: 4. The germline V gene encodes CDR1 SGHNT and CDR2 YYREEE (reference sequence). In DNA form, the CDR3 reads TGTGCCAGTAGACTAGCGGGGCTCACCGGGGAGCTGTTTTTT. It specifies CASRLAGLTGELFF.

This chain connects TRBV13 to TRBJ1-6; 7 bases map to TRBD1. The J segment lost 0 bases and the V segment lost 4 bases, leaving 6 bases of the junction unmatched. In germline, CDR1 is PRHDT, CDR2 FYEKMQ (reference sequence). This CDR3 spans 17 amino acids. CDR3 in DNA: TGTGCCAGCAGCTGGAACAGGGGAAGCTCCTATAATTCACCCCTCCACTTT. This codes for CASSWNRGSSYNSPLHF.

This chain uses TRBV20-1 with TRBJ1-5; possibly TRBD1 for D (5 bases). Germline values: CDR1 DFQATT, CDR2 SNEGSKA (reference sequence). Trimming cost V 7 bases and J 1 base, with 14 bases left between them. The CDR3 sequence is 14 residues long. CDR3 region: CSVSPRDSNQPQHF. Written as DNA, the CDR3 is TGCAGTGTCTCTCCCCGGGACAGCAATCAGCCCCAGCATTTT.

CDR3 bases: TGTGCCAGCAGCTTGTTAGCGGGGTACCAAGAGACCCAGTACTTC. Translating it yields CASSLLAGYQETQYF. V usage is TRBV7-9 and J usage is TRBJ2-5, with 8 nucleotides matching TRBD2. V shed 3 bases and J 0 bases; nucleotides not matched to a gene: 3. The germline gives CDR1 SEHNR, CDR2 FQNEAQ (reference sequence). The CDR3 extends over 15 amino acids.

This chain joins TRBV20-1 and TRBJ2-5; no firm D call. The germline V and J ends were trimmed by 6 bases and 5 bases, with 19 bases remaining between them. Germline CDR1 is DFQATT and CDR2 is SNEGSKA (reference sequence). The CDR3 covers 14 residues. The CDR3 spells CSALGPYGQETQYF. DNA of the CDR3: TGCAGTGCGCTCGGACCTTACGGGCAGGAGACCCAGTACTTC.

The chain uses TRBV18 and TRBJ1-2; perhaps TRBD1 as D (6 bases). The CDR3 runs to 18 residues. Trimming pared 3 bases from V and 2 bases from J, leaving 22 bases between. Germline V CDR1 and CDR2: KGHSH, LQKENI. Written as DNA, the CDR3 is TGTGCCAGCTCACCGGGCCCCGAACGGGGGCGGACCAACTATGGCTACACCTTC. Protein sequence: CASSPGPERGRTNYGYTF.

This rearrangement joins TRBV7-3 to TRBJ2-3; D might be TRBD2 (6 bases). The V gene's germline CDR1 is SGHTA and CDR2 FQGTGA. This CDR3 has 14 amino acids. Deletions cut 4 bases from V and 1 base from J, with 9 bases between. The CDR3 sequence is CASSSSSGTDTQYF. As DNA, the CDR3 is TGTGCCAGCAGCTCTTCTAGCGGCACAGATACGCAGTATTTT.

CDR3 nucleotide sequence: TGTGCCAGCAGTGGGGTGCTAGCGGGAGATACCCACACAGATACGCAGTATTTT. Its protein is CASSGVLAGDTHTDTQYF. The gene calls are TRBV2 and TRBJ2-3; 10 bases agree with TRBD2. After removal of 4 bases from V and 2 bases from J, the junction contained 12 bases not matched to a gene. The germline V gene has CDR1 SNHLY and CDR2 FYNNEI. This CDR3 is built from 18 residues.

V and J are TRBV7-9 and TRBJ2-2; D is uncertain. The germline gives CDR1 SEHNR, CDR2 FQNEAQ (reference sequence). V lost 3 bases, J lost 4 bases, and 6 bases lay in between. The CDR3 length is 13 residues. The CDR3 DNA sequence: TGTGCCAGCAGCTTCGAGCTCACCGGGGAGCTGTTTTTT. It specifies CASSFELTGELFF.

This chain uses TRBV27 with TRBJ2-5; no clear D. The CDR3 contains 13 residues. The V end lost 5 bases, the J end lost 0 bases, and 7 bases lay between the germline ends. Germline values: CDR1 MNHEY, CDR2 SMNVEV (reference sequence). The DNA of the CDR3 is TGTGCCAGCAGTCTAAGAAACCAAGAGACCCAGTACTTC. Its protein is CASSLRNQETQYF.

This clonotype was recorded once. The chain combines TRBV3-1 with TRBJ1-3, with TRBD1 identical over 7 bases. Germline CDR1 reads LGHDT; CDR2 reads YNNKEL (reference sequence). CDR3 size: 14 residues. With V trimmed by 4 bases and J by 3 bases, 3 bases remained unmatched. The CDR3 protein is CASSLRDSGNTIYF. In nucleotides, the CDR3 is TGTGCCAGCAGCCTCCGGGACAGTGGAAACACCATATATTTT.

J is TRBJ2-3 and V is TRBV7-2; D is possibly TRBD1 (5 bases). The CDR3 runs to 14 residues. V shed 5 bases and J shed 2 bases, with 11 bases lying between them. Germline V gene data show CDR1 as SGHTA and CDR2 as FQGNSA. The CDR3 loop is CASSKLDNTDTQYF. Written as DNA, the CDR3 is TGTGCCAGCAGCAAACTGGACAACACAGATACGCAGTATTTT.

V and J are TRBV20-1 and TRBJ2-7, with 8 bases that match TRBD1. The CDR3 totals 14 residues. Germline loops: CDR1 DFQATT, CDR2 SNEGSKA (reference sequence). V shed 6 bases and J 1 base; nucleotides not matched to a gene: 8. CDR3 sequence: CSAPRTGSSYEQYF. CDR3 DNA sequence: TGCAGTGCCCCGAGGACAGGGAGTTCCTACGAGCAGTACTTC.

CDR3 protein: CASSSGSMNTEAFF. CDR3 nucleotides: TGTGCCAGCAGCTCCGGGTCTATGAACACTGAAGCTTTCTTT. The chain uses TRBV7-3 and TRBJ1-1; D gene uncertain. With 4 bases removed from V and 0 bases from J, the gap between germline ends came to 9 bases. CDR1 and CDR2 from the germline V gene are SGHTA and FQGTGA. The CDR3 has 14 residues.

This clonotype was seen once. The rearrangement links TRBV29-1 to TRBJ1-2; 8 positions match TRBD1. CDR3 size: 14 residues. The germline V gene encodes CDR1 SQVTM and CDR2 ANQGSEA. Losses at the gene ends were 4 bases for V and 2 bases for J; bases not matched to a gene: 6. The CDR3 here is CSVGRQGNNYGYTF. For the CDR3, the DNA is TGCAGCGTTGGCCGACAGGGGAACAACTATGGCTACACCTTC.

The chain recombines TRBV6-4 with TRBJ1-2, with a tentative D call TRBD1 (6 bases). Germline V gene sequence: CDR1 MRHNA, CDR2 SNTAGT. The V gene lost 4 bases and the J gene lost 3 bases, with 18 bases spanning the gap. The CDR3 length is 16 residues. The CDR3 nucleotides read TGTGCCAGCAGTGCCACTGCCGGGACATCCTACTATGGCTACACCTTC. It is translated as CASSATAGTSYYGYTF.

The count of this clonotype is one. V usage is TRBV25-1 and J usage is TRBJ1-3; perhaps TRBD1 as D (6 bases). CDR3 length: 15 amino acids. V lost 7 bases to trimming and J lost 0 bases, with 13 bases between them. CDR1 MGHDK and CDR2 SYGVNS come from the germline V gene. CDR3 amino acids: CASTPGHTSGNTIYF. The CDR3 bases are TGTGCCAGCACCCCGGGACACACCTCTGGAAACACCATATATTTT.